The clone carrying this T cell receptor beta chain was counted once. This sample was taken from a study of blood T cell repertoires in COVID-19. Study at large: COVID-19 samples collected from the United States, Italy and Spain covered acute and convalescent phases. PBMCs, B-cell-depleted T cells, or T cells were the source of the cDNA or gDNA that made up the material.

Original processing methods: Nucleated cell counts were estimated from reference gene primer amplification. Libraries were prepared by immunoSEQ multiplex PCR; TCRdb keeps only in-frame clonotypes and omits some of them. From that table come the V and J calls and clone size; the DNA was used to work out D and trimming. This table has about 350,000 clones, 88% appearing once. In Seattle, patients joined the study during active infection and were tracked longitudinally. The length of the CDR3 is 14 residues. V lost 4 bases to trimming and J lost 2 bases; unmatched junction nucleotides: 3. Germline V gene data show CDR1 as LNHDA and CDR2 as SQIVND (reference sequence).

This chain uses TRBV19 with TRBJ2-7; 9 nucleotides match TRBD2. This TCR was sampled from a woman aged 70-85 years with COVID-19, enrolled during active disease. Sequences were obtained from peripheral blood. The CDR3 DNA sequence: TGTGCCAGTAGTACTAGCGGGACTACCTACGAGCAGTACTTC. Amino acids: CASSTSGTTYEQYF.